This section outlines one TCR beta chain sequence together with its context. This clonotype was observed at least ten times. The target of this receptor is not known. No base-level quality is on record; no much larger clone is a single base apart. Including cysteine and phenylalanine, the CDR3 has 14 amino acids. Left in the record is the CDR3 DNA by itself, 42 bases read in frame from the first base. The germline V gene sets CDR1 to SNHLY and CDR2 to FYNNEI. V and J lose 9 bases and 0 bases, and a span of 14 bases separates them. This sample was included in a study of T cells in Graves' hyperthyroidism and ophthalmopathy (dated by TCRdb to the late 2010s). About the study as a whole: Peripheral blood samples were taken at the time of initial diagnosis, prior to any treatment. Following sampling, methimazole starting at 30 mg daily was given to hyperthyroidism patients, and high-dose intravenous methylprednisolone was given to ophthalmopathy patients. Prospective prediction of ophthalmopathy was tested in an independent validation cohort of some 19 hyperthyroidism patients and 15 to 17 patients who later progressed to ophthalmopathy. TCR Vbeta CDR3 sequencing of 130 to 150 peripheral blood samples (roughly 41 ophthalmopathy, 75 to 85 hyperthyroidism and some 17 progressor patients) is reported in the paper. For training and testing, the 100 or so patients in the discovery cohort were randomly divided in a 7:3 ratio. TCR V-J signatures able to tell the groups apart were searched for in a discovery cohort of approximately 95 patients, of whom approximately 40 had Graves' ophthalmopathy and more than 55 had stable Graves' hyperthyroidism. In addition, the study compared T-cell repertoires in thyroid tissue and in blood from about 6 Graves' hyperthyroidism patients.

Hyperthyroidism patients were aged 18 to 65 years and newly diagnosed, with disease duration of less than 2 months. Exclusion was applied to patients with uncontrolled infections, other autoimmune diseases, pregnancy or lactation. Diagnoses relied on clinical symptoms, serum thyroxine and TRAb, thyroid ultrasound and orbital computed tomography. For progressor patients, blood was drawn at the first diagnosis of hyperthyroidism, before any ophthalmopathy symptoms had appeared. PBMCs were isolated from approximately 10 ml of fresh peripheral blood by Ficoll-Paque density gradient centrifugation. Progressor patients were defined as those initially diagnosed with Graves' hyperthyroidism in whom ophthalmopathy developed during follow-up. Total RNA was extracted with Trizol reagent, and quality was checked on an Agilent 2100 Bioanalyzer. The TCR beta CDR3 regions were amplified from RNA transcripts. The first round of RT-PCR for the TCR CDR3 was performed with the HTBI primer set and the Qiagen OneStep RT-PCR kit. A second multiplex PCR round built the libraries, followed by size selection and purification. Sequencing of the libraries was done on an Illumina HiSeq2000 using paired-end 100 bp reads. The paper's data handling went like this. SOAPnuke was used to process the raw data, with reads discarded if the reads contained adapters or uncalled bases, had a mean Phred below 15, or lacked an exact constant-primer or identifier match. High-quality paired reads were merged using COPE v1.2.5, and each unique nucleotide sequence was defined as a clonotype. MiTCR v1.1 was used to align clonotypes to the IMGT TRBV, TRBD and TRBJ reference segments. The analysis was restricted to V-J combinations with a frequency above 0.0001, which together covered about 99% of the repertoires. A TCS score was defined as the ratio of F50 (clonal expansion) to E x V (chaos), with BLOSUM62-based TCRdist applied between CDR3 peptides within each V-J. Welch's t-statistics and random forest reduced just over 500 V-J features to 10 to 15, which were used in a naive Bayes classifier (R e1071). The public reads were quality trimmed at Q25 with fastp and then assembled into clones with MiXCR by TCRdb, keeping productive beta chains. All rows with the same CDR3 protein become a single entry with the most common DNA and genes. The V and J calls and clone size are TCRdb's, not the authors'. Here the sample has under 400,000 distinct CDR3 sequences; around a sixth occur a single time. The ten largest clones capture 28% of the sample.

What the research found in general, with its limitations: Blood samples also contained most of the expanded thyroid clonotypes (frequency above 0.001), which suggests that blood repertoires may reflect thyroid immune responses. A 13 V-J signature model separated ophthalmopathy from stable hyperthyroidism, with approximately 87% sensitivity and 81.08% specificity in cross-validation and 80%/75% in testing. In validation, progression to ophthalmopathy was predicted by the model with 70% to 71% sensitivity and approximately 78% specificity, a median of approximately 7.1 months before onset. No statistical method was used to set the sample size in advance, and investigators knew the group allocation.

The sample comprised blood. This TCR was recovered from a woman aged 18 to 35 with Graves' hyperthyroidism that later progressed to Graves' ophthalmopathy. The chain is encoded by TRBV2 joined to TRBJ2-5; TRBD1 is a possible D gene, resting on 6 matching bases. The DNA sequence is TGTGCCAGGGGGGCGATGCGGGACCAAGAGACCCAGTACTTC. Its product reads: CARGAMRDQETQYF.